The 30 T cell receptor beta chains reported below all come from one sample, sequenced in a study of T cells in Graves' hyperthyroidism and ophthalmopathy. TCR beta CDR3 region amplification was performed from RNA transcripts. HTBI primers drove first-round RT-PCR of the TCR CDR3. Via MiXCR, TCRdb re-called the multiplex PCR reads, giving one row per CDR3 protein. The table has around 430,000 distinct CDR3 sequences, about 15% seen once; the top ten hold about 33%. The sequencing sample was made of blood. These receptors all come from a young woman with Graves' hyperthyroidism.

This clonotype was observed a handful of times. This sequence joins TRBV19 and TRBJ2-5, with 13 positions matching TRBD2. CDR3 length: 15 amino acids. Germline CDR1 LNHDA, CDR2 SQIVND (reference sequence). J lost 3 bases, V lost 5 bases, and 3 bases had no gene match. CDR3 region: CASSRTSGSKETQYF. The CDR3 bases are TGTGCCAGTAGTCGGACTAGCGGGAGCAAAGAGACCCAGTACTTC.

The genes are TRBV7-9 and TRBJ2-5, with D possibly TRBD2 on 5 matching bases. Germline CDR1 and CDR2: SEHNR and FQNEAQ (reference sequence). The ends were cut back, 5 bases at V and 0 bases at J, with 13 bases in the middle. CDR3 length: 15 residues. CDR3 in DNA: TGTGCCAGCAGCCCTAACCGGAGGTACCAAGAGACCCAGTACTTC. Translated: CASSPNRRYQETQYF. Variable domain in full (rest from reference TRBV7-9 and TRBJ2-5): DTGVSQNPRHKITKRGQNVTFRCDPISEHNRLYWYRQTLGQGPEFLTYFQNEAQLEKSRLLSDRFSAERPKGSFSTLEIQRTEQGDSAMYLCASSPNRRYQETQYFGPGTRLLVL.

This clonotype was recorded a few times. The genes are TRBV10-2 and TRBJ1-5, with D perhaps TRBD1 (6 bases). The CDR3 is 16 amino acids. Trimming removed 8 bases at V and 0 bases at J, with 17 bases between. Germline lookup yields CDR1 WSHSY and CDR2 SAAADI. The CDR3 is CASGAGGPISNQPQHF. The DNA for the CDR3 is TGCGCCAGCGGGGCCGGGGGGCCTATTAGCAATCAGCCCCAGCATTTT.

The V gene is TRBV27, the J gene TRBJ1-1, with D possibly matching TRBD1 (6 bases). There are 19 residues in the CDR3. V gave up 2 bases and J gave up 9 bases, with 31 bases separating them. Germline CDR1 and CDR2: MNHEY and SMNVEV (reference sequence). The CDR3: CASSLVPHSSLRDTPKAFF. The DNA for the CDR3 is TGTGCCAGCAGTTTAGTCCCCCATTCCTCGCTCCGGGACACACCGAAAGCTTTCTTT.

Points on this clonotype: A much larger clone is a single base away; this may be a read error. The chain couples TRBV6-9 to TRBJ1-1; D might be TRBD1 (5 bases). Germline CDR1 is MNHGY and CDR2 is SVAAGI. The V end was cut by 6 bases, the J end by 0 bases, with 14 bases between. CDR3 size: 15 residues. The CDR3 region is CASSYGGTMNTEAFF. CDR3 bases: TGTGCCAGCAGCTACGGAGGGACGATGAACACTGAAGCTTTCTTT.

This clonotype was seen a handful of times. The genes are TRBV27 and TRBJ2-7; TRBD1 might be the D (5 bases). This CDR3 is built from 15 residues. V shed 1 base and J shed 3 bases, with 13 bases lying between them. Germline loops: CDR1 MNHEY, CDR2 SMNVEV (reference sequence). Here the CDR3 reads CASSLLGQILYEQYF. The CDR3 DNA is TGTGCCAGCAGTTTATTAGGACAAATCCTCTACGAGCAGTACTTC.

This clonotype was detected a few times. J is TRBJ2-7 and V is TRBV10-3; 9 bases map to TRBD2. The CDR3 is 15 residues long. The germline V gene encodes CDR1 ENHRY and CDR2 SYGVKD. V lost 3 bases, J lost 0 bases, and 3 bases stayed unmatched. CDR3: CAISDLSGSSYEQYF. The DNA for the CDR3 is TGTGCCATCAGTGATCTTAGCGGGAGCTCCTACGAGCAGTACTTC.

This chain connects TRBV6-1 to TRBJ2-1; 9 bases map to TRBD2. V shed 6 bases, J shed 10 bases, and the junction held 10 bases outside the gene matches. This CDR3 contains 14 residues. Germline lookup yields CDR1 MNHNS and CDR2 SASEGT. The CDR3 region is CASRRGGRAGEQFF. The CDR3 DNA follows: TGTGCCAGCAGGAGGGGCGGGAGGGCCGGAGAGCAGTTCTTC.

This clonotype was detected many times. This chain's CDR3 is CASSSADSTDTQYF. The CDR3, as DNA: TGCGCCAGCAGCTCAGCGGATAGCACAGATACGCAGTATTTT. The genes are TRBV5-1 and TRBJ2-3; a weak D match, TRBD2 (5 bases). The V gene lost 3 bases and the J gene lost 0 bases, with 8 bases spanning the gap. CDR3 size: 14 residues. Germline V gene data show CDR1 as SGHRS and CDR2 as YFSETQ.

This clonotype was counted at least ten times. V and J are TRBV12-3 or TRBV12-4 and TRBJ1-1; no clear D gene. CDR3 length: 12 residues. V gave up 4 bases and J gave up 0 bases, with 3 bases separating them. CDR3 nucleotide sequence: TGTGCCAGCAGTTATGTGAACACTGAAGCTTTCTTT. This encodes CASSYVNTEAFF.

At least ten counts were recorded for this clonotype. This chain connects TRBV7-8 to TRBJ2-5, with 9 bases that match TRBD2. CDR1 and CDR2 from the germline V gene are SGHVS and FQNEAQ. The V and J ends lost 3 bases and 4 bases, in that order; junction bases with no gene match: 6. This CDR3 has 15 residues. CDR3 amino acids: CASSLGAGGPETQYF. As DNA, the CDR3 is TGTGCCAGCAGCTTGGGGGCGGGAGGGCCAGAGACCCAGTACTTC. Together with reference TRBV7-8 and TRBJ2-5, the CDR3 gives the full variable domain: GAGVSQSPRYKVAKRGQDVALRCDPISGHVSLFWYQQALGQGPEFLTYFQNEAQLDKSGLPSDRFFAERPEGSVSTLKIQRTQQEDSAVYLCASSLGAGGPETQYFGPGTRLLVL.

J is TRBJ1-2 and V is TRBV5-6; the match to TRBD1 covers 8 bases. Germline V gives CDR1 SGHDT, CDR2 YYEEEE. This CDR3 contains 17 residues. J was trimmed by 2 bases and V by 1 base; bases with no gene match: 10. In nucleotides, the CDR3 is TGTGCCAGCAGCTTGTGGCTTTCGGGACAGGAAAACTATGGCTACACCTTC. Residues: CASSLWLSGQENYGYTF. Looking up the rest from reference TRBV5-6 and TRBJ1-2 gives the full variable domain: DAGVTQSPTHLIKTRGQQVTLRCSPKSGHDTVSWYQQALGQGPQFIFQYYEEEERQRGNFPDRFSGHQFPNYSSELNVNALLLGDSALYLCASSLWLSGQENYGYTFGSGTRLTVV.

This clonotype was detected ten times or more. This chain uses TRBV7-2 with TRBJ2-3; 13 bases map to TRBD2. CDR3 length: 16 amino acids. V lost 5 bases to trimming and J lost 4 bases; unmatched junction nucleotides: 6. The germline gives CDR1 SGHTA, CDR2 FQGNSA. CDR3 nucleotide sequence: TGTGCCAGCAGCCTAGGACTAGCGGGAGAGTCAGATACGCAGTATTTT. It is translated as CASSLGLAGESDTQYF.

A note on this clonotype: Because the CDR3 is missing its conserved closing phenylalanine or tryptophan, this is likely a read error. This chain joins TRBV27 and TRBJ2-1; unclear D gene. V was shortened by 3 bases and J by 1 base, with 13 bases between the two germline ends. Germline V CDR1 and CDR2: MNHEY, SMNVEV (reference sequence). The CDR3 consists of 16 residues. The CDR3 loop is CASSFRVSGSYNEQFL. The CDR3 nucleotides read TGTGCCAGCAGTTTTCGGGTGTCTGGGTCCTACAATGAGCAGTTCTTA.

DNA for the CDR3: TGTGCCAGCAGCCGCGGGACAGGGGGCCTGTTAGCCTATGGCTACACCTTC. Its protein product is CASSRGTGGLLAYGYTF. The chain joins TRBV5-6 to TRBJ1-2, with 12 positions matching TRBD1. Trimming cost V 4 bases and J 4 bases; bases outside gene matches: 11. The CDR3 is 17 amino acids. Germline V gene sequence: CDR1 SGHDT, CDR2 YYEEEE.

In its sample, this clonotype was seen a few times. The gene calls are TRBV29-1 and TRBJ2-1; D is undetermined. Germline CDR1 reads SQVTM; CDR2 reads ANQGSEA. Trimming cost V 7 bases and J 0 bases, with 10 bases left between them. CDR3 size: 13 residues. The CDR3 loop is CSAEYSSYNEQFF. The CDR3 region has the DNA TGCAGCGCCGAGTACAGCTCCTACAATGAGCAGTTCTTC.

In this sample, this clonotype turned up many times. The chain employs TRBV10-1 and TRBJ2-3, with 7 bases that match TRBD1. The CDR3 length is 18 residues. The J segment lost 6 bases and the V segment lost 0 bases, leaving 15 bases of the junction unmatched. CDR1 is WNHNN, CDR2 SYGVQD, per germline (reference sequence). Here the CDR3 reads CASSESGFDRDRKDTQYF. The DNA of the CDR3 is TGCGCCAGCAGTGAGTCAGGCTTTGACAGGGATCGAAAGGATACGCAGTATTTT.

This clonotype was recorded at least ten times. V is TRBV5-5 and J is TRBJ1-2, with D possibly matching TRBD1 (6 bases). Germline loops: CDR1 SGHKS, CDR2 YYEKEE (reference sequence). This CDR3 has 15 amino acids. V was trimmed by 0 bases and J by 5 bases, leaving 14 bases between them. In DNA form, the CDR3 reads TGTGCCAGCAGCTTGGAGGCAGGGGCATGGTATGGCTACACCTTC. It is translated as CASSLEAGAWYGYTF.

This clonotype has ten or more counts. The chain has TRBV10-3 and TRBJ2-7; 7 bases agree with TRBD2. Trimming took 3 bases from V and 5 from J; bases not matched to a gene: 16. The CDR3 runs to 17 residues. Germline V gene data show CDR1 as ENHRY and CDR2 as SYGVKD. Written as DNA, the CDR3 is TGTGCCATCAGTGACCCAAATCGGGGGGAAAAGCTCCACGAGCAGTACTTC. Its protein is CAISDPNRGEKLHEQYF.

The table lists this clonotype with many counts. This chain links TRBV20-1 with TRBJ2-4, with 14 bases fitting TRBD2. The CDR3 runs to 20 residues. Germline V CDR1 and CDR2: DFQATT, SNEGSKA (reference sequence). Losses at the gene ends were 3 bases for V and 2 bases for J; bases not matched to a gene: 15. Written as DNA, the CDR3 is TGCAGTGCTAGGGAACCTCCGGGACTAGCGGGAGCAGTTCCCAAAAACATTCAGTACTTC. Translating gives CSAREPPGLAGAVPKNIQYF.

This clonotype has a single count. A clone one base away is much larger, so this may be a read error. The chain joins TRBV3-1 to TRBJ2-1, with D possibly TRBD2 on 5 matching bases. V lost 5 bases, J lost 3 bases, and 17 bases lay in between. This CDR3 has 16 amino acids. Looked up from germline, CDR1 is LGHDT and CDR2 is YNNKEL (reference sequence). CDR3 protein: CASSETPRRGYNEQFF. CDR3 in DNA: TGTGCCAGCAGCGAAACACCGAGACGGGGCTACAATGAGCAGTTCTTC.

J is TRBJ2-3 and V is TRBV20-1; D is unresolved. Germline V CDR1 and CDR2: DFQATT, SNEGSKA (reference sequence). CDR3 length equals 15 residues. V was trimmed by 5 bases and J by 4 bases, leaving 19 bases between them. CDR3 sequence (DNA): TGCAGTGCTCCCTCCACGGAAGGAAGGGCAGATACGCAGTATTTT. Protein product: CSAPSTEGRADTQYF.

This clonotype was seen a handful of times. The rearrangement joins TRBV7-2 to TRBJ2-7; possibly TRBD1 for D (6 bases). The V gene lost 5 bases and the J gene lost 1 base, with 12 bases spanning the gap. Germline-derived CDR1 and CDR2 are SGHTA and FQGNSA. The CDR3 is 14 amino acids. CDR3 in amino acids: CASSHVDRSYEQYF. CDR3 sequence (DNA): TGTGCCAGCAGCCATGTCGACAGGTCCTACGAGCAGTACTTC.

This clonotype was observed at least ten times. The rearrangement uses TRBV20-1 and TRBJ2-7, with 10 bases identical to TRBD2. J gave up 5 bases and V 6 bases, and 10 bases lay outside the gene matches. CDR3 length equals 14 residues. Germline CDR1 reads DFQATT; CDR2 reads SNEGSKA (reference sequence). The CDR3 region is CSARPLAGVNEQYF. Written as DNA, the CDR3 is TGCAGTGCGAGACCCCTAGCGGGAGTAAACGAGCAGTACTTC.

V and J are TRBV5-4 and TRBJ2-5; maybe TRBD1 (5 bases). The V gene lost 4 bases and the J gene lost 4 bases, with 17 bases spanning the gap. The CDR3 length is 15 residues. Per germline, CDR1 SGHNT and CDR2 YYREEE (reference sequence). CDR3 coding DNA: TGTGCCAGCAGCAAGCCAGGGAAGGCCGGAGAGACCCAGTACTTC. It specifies CASSKPGKAGETQYF.

The chain has TRBV19 and TRBJ2-5; 13 bases are a match to TRBD2. The CDR3 is 20 amino acids. V lost 3 bases to trimming and J lost 4 bases; unmatched junction nucleotides: 17. Germline-derived CDR1 and CDR2 are LNHDA and SQIVND (reference sequence). CDR3 loop: CASSIYGTSGKVVEGETQYF. In DNA, the CDR3 is TGTGCCAGTAGTATTTATGGGACTAGCGGGAAAGTTGTGGAAGGAGAGACCCAGTACTTC.

In this sample, this clonotype turned up many times. The chain recombines TRBV20-1 with TRBJ2-5; TRBD2 agrees at 7 bases. Germline loops: CDR1 DFQATT, CDR2 SNEGSKA (reference sequence). CDR3 length: 15 residues. J lost 2 bases, V lost 3 bases, and 9 bases had no gene match. The CDR3 reads CSARPGTIVQETQYF. Here the CDR3 DNA reads TGCAGTGCTAGGCCCGGGACTATCGTTCAAGAGACCCAGTACTTC.

The sample holds many counts of this clonotype. The chain links TRBV20-1 to TRBJ2-7; possible D gene TRBD1, 6 bases. Between the trimmed V and J ends, which lost 6 bases and 1 base, there was a span of 16 bases. CDR3 length: 14 amino acids. Germline V gives CDR1 DFQATT, CDR2 SNEGSKA (reference sequence). The CDR3 nucleotides are TGCAGTGCAGCCGGGACACCCAAGTCCTACGAGCAGTACTTC. It yields the protein CSAAGTPKSYEQYF.

This clonotype has more than one count but fewer than ten. This chain joins TRBV19 and TRBJ2-2; tentative D call: TRBD1 (6 bases). Per germline, CDR1 LNHDA and CDR2 SQIVND (reference sequence). This CDR3 has 15 residues. V lost 8 bases and J 6 bases, leaving 19 bases between the germline ends. The CDR3 DNA reads TGTGCCAGTCATGAATCGACAGGACACTCCGGGGAGCTGTTTTTT. Residues: CASHESTGHSGELFF.

Only a few counts were recorded for this clonotype. The V call is TRBV10-3, the J call TRBJ2-7; 8 positions match TRBD1. V dropped 10 bases and J dropped 3; count of bases not matched to a gene: 5. CDR3 size: 12 residues. Germline V lookup: CDR1 ENHRY, CDR2 SYGVKD. The CDR3 region has the DNA TGTGCCACCTTCGACAGGGGCTACGAGCAGTACTTC. Its protein is CATFDRGYEQYF.